These T cell receptor beta chains were read from a single sample in a study of technical replicates of blood from a handful of donors. Generated by immunoSEQ multiplex PCR, the TCRdb table keeps only in-frame clones and is missing some. The sample holds 67,000 or so clones, less than 97% seen once. Sequenced sample: T cells isolated from PBMCs. These receptors were obtained from a human donor in good health. Each CDR3 is given with its conserved first and last residue. D genes are given only for firm matches. Not all rows give a size; the values are once, few, many and, for expanded clones, a class.

clone_size: NA; v_call: TRBV18; d_call: NA; j_call: TRBJ1-1; cdr3_length: 14; cdr3_aa: CASLPGAVNTEAFF; cdr3_nt: TGTGCCAGCTTACCCGGAGCGGTGAACACTGAAGCTTTCTTT
clone_size: NA; v_call: TRBV11-2; d_call: NA; j_call: TRBJ2-2; cdr3_length: 18; cdr3_aa: CASSSTDGGGIDTGELFF; cdr3_nt: TGTGCCAGCAGCTCGACTGATGGGGGGGGCATCGACACCGGGGAGCTGTTTTTT
clone_size: NA; v_call: TRBV6-1; d_call: TRBD1; j_call: TRBJ1-5; cdr3_length: 14; cdr3_aa: CASSGTGRNQPQHF; cdr3_nt: TGTGCCAGCAGTGGGACAGGGCGCAATCAGCCCCAGCATTTT
clone_size: NA; v_call: TRBV5-4; d_call: NA; j_call: TRBJ2-7; cdr3_length: 13; cdr3_aa: CASSPGTTYEQYF; cdr3_nt: TGTGCCAGCAGCCCCGGGACAACCTACGAGCAGTACTTC
clone_size: NA; v_call: TRBV5-4; d_call: TRBD1; j_call: TRBJ2-7; cdr3_length: 14; cdr3_aa: CASSPTGVSYEQYF; cdr3_nt: TGTGCCAGCAGCCCGACAGGGGTCTCCTACGAGCAGTACTTC
clone_size: once; v_call: TRBV7-9; d_call: TRBD1; j_call: TRBJ2-2; cdr3_length: 16; cdr3_aa: CASSFPQGQSTGELFF; cdr3_nt: TGTGCCAGCAGCTTCCCCCAGGGACAGAGCACCGGGGAGCTGTTTTTT
clone_size: NA; v_call: TRBV7-9; d_call: NA; j_call: TRBJ2-3; cdr3_length: 14; cdr3_aa: CASSLVRSTDTQYF; cdr3_nt: TGTGCCAGCAGCTTAGTTCGGAGCACAGATACGCAGTATTTT
clone_size: NA; v_call: TRBV4-1; d_call: NA; j_call: TRBJ2-1; cdr3_length: 12; cdr3_aa: CASRGLLNEQFF; cdr3_nt: TGCGCCAGCAGAGGACTCCTTAATGAGCAGTTCTTC
clone_size: NA; v_call: TRBV2; d_call: NA; j_call: TRBJ1-5; cdr3_length: 13; cdr3_aa: CASSEQTYQPQHF; cdr3_nt: TGTGCCAGCAGTGAACAAACATATCAGCCCCAGCATTTT
clone_size: NA; v_call: TRBV5-5; d_call: NA; j_call: TRBJ2-5; cdr3_length: 16; cdr3_aa: CASSLRISGFEETQYF; cdr3_nt: TGTGCCAGCAGCCTAAGAATATCGGGGTTCGAAGAGACCCAGTACTTC
clone_size: NA; v_call: TRBV19; d_call: NA; j_call: TRBJ2-1; cdr3_length: 13; cdr3_aa: CASSIVAYNEQFF; cdr3_nt: TGTGCCAGTAGTATAGTCGCCTACAATGAGCAGTTCTTC
clone_size: NA; v_call: TRBV4-1; d_call: TRBD2; j_call: TRBJ2-2; cdr3_length: 15; cdr3_aa: CASSHGLVATGELFF; cdr3_nt: TGCGCCAGCAGCCACGGACTAGTCGCTACCGGGGAGCTGTTTTTT
clone_size: NA; v_call: TRBV18; d_call: NA; j_call: TRBJ1-4; cdr3_length: 13; cdr3_aa: CASSPGRVEKLFF; cdr3_nt: TGTGCCAGCTCACCGGGGAGGGTAGAAAAACTGTTTTTT
clone_size: NA; v_call: TRBV6-4; d_call: NA; j_call: TRBJ2-4; cdr3_length: 13; cdr3_aa: CARTGFGKNIQYF; cdr3_nt: TGTGCCAGGACTGGGTTCGGGAAAAACATTCAGTACTTC
clone_size: NA; v_call: TRBV9; d_call: NA; j_call: TRBJ2-1; cdr3_length: 12; cdr3_aa: CASSAFLPEQFF; cdr3_nt: TGTGCCAGCAGCGCGTTTCTACCCGAGCAGTTCTTC
clone_size: once; v_call: TRBV9; d_call: TRBD1; j_call: TRBJ2-3; cdr3_length: 17; cdr3_aa: CASSHGQASRSTDTQYF; cdr3_nt: TGTGCCAGCAGCCACGGACAGGCAAGCAGGTCCACAGATACGCAGTATTTT